The T cell receptor beta chain under discussion was sequenced for a study of T cell repertoires in cytomegalovirus infection. About the study: It was recently identified HLA-C-restricted and well-studied HLA-B-restricted CMV epitopes that the study used. Shared public TCR beta signatures pointed to both CMV infection and a matching HLA type.

MiXCR, run by TCRdb on the reads, gives a single entry per CDR3 protein. The sample consists of about 58,000 distinct CDR3 sequences, around 18% of them appearing once. The V and J ends lost 3 bases and 5 bases, in that order; junction bases with no gene match: 7. The CDR3 consists of 15 residues. CDR1 is MNHEY, CDR2 SMNVEV, per germline (reference sequence). This clonotype was seen only a few times. The target antigen is unknown. General study results and limits: Using cumulative public TCR beta family frequency, the authors identified those who carried CMV together with the relevant HLA. Dominating the ex vivo response were TCR beta clonotypes that were CMV-specific and HLA-C-restricted.

The sample here was CD8+ T cells from cultured PBMCs, taken from culture after CMV antigen stimulation. The chain carries TRBV27 and TRBJ2-7; 10 nucleotides agree with TRBD2. The sequence was collected from a human donor in good health (CMV status not recorded). Some clones in this sample may be carry-over from other donors' samples. DNA of the CDR3: TGTGCCAGCAGTTTCTCTAGCGGGAGTCACCACGAGCAGTACTTC. It specifies CASSFSSGSHHEQYF.